This TCR beta chain was identified during a study of graft-versus-host responses after intestinal transplantation. Study summary: Among the recipients, transplants were multivisceral, liver-intestinal, or isolated intestinal. Anti-thymocyte globulin induction, then tacrolimus and steroids for about three years, went to all recipients.

Notes on the study in general: Recipient bone marrow held GvH clones, some seen earlier in ileum or blood. Elevated graft-versus-host to host-versus-graft clonal ratios in allografts were recorded for patients with graft-donor T cell macrochimerism.

The table came from immunoSEQ multiplex PCR; TCRdb's copy has only in-frame clones and leaves some out. The repertoire holds around 100,000 clones, with approximately 94% as singletons. CDR3 size: 14 residues. Between the trimmed V and J ends, which lost 1 base and 10 bases, there was a span of 16 bases. From germline, CDR1 is MNHNS and CDR2 SASEGT. Remarks on this clone: Its antigen is not known.

Here the sequenced sample was unstimulated CD4+ T cells sorted from spleen or lymph node cells, taken before transplant. The source is a human donor who was the organ donor for an intestinal transplant. This chain uses TRBV6-1 with TRBJ1-2; D gene uncertain. The CDR3 nucleotides are TGTGCCAGCAGTGAAGTCAGGCCCCGGTCCCCCTACACCTTC. Encoded protein: CASSEVRPRSPYTF.